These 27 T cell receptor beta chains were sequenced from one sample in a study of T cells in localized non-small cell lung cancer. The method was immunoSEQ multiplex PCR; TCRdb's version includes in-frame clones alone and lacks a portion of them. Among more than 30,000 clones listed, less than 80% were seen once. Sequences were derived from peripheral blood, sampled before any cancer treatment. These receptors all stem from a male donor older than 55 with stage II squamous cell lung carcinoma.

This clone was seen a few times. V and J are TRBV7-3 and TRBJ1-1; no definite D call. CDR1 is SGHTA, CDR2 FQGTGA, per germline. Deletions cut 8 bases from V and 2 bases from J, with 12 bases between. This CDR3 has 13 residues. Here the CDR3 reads CASATRVNTEAFF. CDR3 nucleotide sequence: TGTGCCAGCGCCACTCGGGTAAACACTGAAGCTTTCTTT.

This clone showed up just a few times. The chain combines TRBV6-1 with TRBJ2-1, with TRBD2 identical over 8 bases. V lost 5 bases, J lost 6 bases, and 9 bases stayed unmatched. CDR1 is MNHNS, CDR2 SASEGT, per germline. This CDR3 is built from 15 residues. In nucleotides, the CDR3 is TGTGCCAGCAGTCCTGAGGGCGGGGGGCCCAATGAGCAGTTCTTC. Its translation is CASSPEGGGPNEQFF.

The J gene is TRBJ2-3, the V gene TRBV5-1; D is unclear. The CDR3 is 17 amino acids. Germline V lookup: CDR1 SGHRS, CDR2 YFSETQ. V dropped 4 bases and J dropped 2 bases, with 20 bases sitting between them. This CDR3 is CASSPLSSPTITDTQYF. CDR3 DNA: TGCGCCAGCAGCCCTCTCTCCTCGCCCACCATCACAGATACGCAGTATTTT. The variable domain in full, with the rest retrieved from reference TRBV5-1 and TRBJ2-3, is KAGVTQTPRYLIKTRGQQVTLSCSPISGHRSVSWYQQTPGQGLQFLFEYFSETQRNKGNFPGRFSGRQFSNSRSEMNVSTLELGDSALYLCASSPLSSPTITDTQYFGPGTRLTVL.

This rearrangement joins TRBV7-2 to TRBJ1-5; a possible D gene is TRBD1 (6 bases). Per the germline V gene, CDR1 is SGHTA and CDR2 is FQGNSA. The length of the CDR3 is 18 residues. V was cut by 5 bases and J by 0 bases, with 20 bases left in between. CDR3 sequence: CASSIAIGQFDSNQPQHF. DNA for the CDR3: TGTGCCAGCAGCATCGCTATTGGACAGTTTGATAGCAATCAGCCCCAGCATTTT.

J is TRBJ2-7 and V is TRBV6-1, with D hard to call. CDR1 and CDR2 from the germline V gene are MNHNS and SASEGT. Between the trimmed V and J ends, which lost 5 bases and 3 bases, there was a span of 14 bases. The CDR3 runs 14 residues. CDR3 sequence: CASSPGRANYEQYF. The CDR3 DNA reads TGTGCCAGCAGTCCGGGTCGGGCTAACTACGAGCAGTACTTC.

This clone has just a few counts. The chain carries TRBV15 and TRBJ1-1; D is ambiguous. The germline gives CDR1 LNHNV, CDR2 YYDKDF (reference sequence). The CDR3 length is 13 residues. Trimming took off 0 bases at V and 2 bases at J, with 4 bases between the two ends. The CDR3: CATSRDRNTEAFF. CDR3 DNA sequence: TGTGCCACCAGCAGAGACAGAAACACTGAAGCTTTCTTT.

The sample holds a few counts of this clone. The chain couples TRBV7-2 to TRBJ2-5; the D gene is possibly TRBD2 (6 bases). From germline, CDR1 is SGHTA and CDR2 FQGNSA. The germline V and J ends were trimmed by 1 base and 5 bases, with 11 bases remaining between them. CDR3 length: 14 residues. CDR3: CASSLDRGMETQYF. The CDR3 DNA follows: TGTGCCAGCAGCTTAGATCGGGGGATGGAGACCCAGTACTTC.

The CDR3 sequence is CASSPLNTGANYGYTF. In DNA, the CDR3 is TGTGCCAGCAGCCCCCTGAATACAGGGGCTAACTATGGCTACACCTTC. This chain connects TRBV14 to TRBJ1-2, with TRBD1 matching 7 bases. Trimming took 4 bases from V and 0 from J; bases not matched to a gene: 8. This CDR3 has 16 amino acids. The germline CDR1 and CDR2 sequences are SGHDN and FVKESK.

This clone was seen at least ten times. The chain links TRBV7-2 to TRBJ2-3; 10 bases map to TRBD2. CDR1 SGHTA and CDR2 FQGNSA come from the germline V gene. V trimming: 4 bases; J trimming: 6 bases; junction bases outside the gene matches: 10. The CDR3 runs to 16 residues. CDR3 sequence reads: CASSYSSGGIHDTQYF. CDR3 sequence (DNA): TGTGCCAGCAGCTATTCTAGCGGGGGAATCCACGATACGCAGTATTTT.

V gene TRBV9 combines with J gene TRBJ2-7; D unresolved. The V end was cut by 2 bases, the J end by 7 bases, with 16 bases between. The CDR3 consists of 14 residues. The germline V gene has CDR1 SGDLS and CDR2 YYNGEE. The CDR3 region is CASSVDSPTEEQYF. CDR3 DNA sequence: TGTGCCAGCAGCGTCGACTCCCCGACGGAGGAGCAGTACTTC. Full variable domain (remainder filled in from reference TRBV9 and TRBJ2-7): DSGVTQTPKHLITATGQRVTLRCSPRSGDLSVYWYQQSLDQGLQFLIQYYNGEERAKGNILERFSAQQFPDLHSELNLSSLELGDSALYFCASSVDSPTEEQYFGPGTRLTVT.

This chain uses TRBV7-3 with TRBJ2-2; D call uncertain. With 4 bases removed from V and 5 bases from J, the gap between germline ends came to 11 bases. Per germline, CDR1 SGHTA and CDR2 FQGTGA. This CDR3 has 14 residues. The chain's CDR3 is CASSSVYGTGELFF. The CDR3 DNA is TGTGCCAGCAGCTCCGTCTACGGAACCGGGGAGCTGTTTTTT.

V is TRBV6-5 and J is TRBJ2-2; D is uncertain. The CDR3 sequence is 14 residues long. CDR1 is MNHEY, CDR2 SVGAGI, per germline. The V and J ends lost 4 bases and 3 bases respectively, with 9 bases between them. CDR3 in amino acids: CASSLLGYTGELFF. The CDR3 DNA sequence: TGTGCCAGCAGTTTGTTAGGGTACACCGGGGAGCTGTTTTTT.

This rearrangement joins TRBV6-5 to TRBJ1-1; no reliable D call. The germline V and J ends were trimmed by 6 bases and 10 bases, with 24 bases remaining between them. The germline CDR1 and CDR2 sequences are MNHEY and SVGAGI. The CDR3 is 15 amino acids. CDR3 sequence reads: CASSPSPPGPHGAFF. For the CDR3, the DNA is TGTGCCAGCAGCCCCTCCCCCCCGGGCCCACACGGAGCTTTCTTT.

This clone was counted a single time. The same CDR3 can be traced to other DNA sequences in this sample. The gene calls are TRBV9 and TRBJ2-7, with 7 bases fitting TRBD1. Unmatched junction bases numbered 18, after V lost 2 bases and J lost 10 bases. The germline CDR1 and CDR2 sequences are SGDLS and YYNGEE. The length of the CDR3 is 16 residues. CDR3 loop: CASSVQSGTVYGEQYF. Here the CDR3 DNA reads TGTGCCAGCAGCGTCCAAAGTGGGACAGTCTATGGGGAACAGTACTTC.

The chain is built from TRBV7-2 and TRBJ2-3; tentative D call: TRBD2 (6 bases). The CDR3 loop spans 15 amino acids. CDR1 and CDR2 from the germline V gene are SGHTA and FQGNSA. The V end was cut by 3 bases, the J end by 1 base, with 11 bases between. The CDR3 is CASSLGPGGTDTQYF. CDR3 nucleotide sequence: TGTGCCAGCAGCTTGGGGCCGGGGGGCACAGATACGCAGTATTTT.

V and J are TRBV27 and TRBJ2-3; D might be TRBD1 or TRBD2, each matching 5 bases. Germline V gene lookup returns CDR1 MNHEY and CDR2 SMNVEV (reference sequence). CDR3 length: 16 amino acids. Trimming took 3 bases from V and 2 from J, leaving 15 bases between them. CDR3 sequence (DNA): TGTGCCAGCAGTTTGGGACCTAGTTGGATCACAGATACGCAGTATTTT. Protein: CASSLGPSWITDTQYF.

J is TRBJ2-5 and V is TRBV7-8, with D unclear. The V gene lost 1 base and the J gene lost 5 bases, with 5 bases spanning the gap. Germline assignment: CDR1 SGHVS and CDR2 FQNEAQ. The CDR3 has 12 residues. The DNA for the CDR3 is TGTGCCAGCAGCTTAGAAAGGGAGACCCAGTACTTC. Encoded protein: CASSLERETQYF.

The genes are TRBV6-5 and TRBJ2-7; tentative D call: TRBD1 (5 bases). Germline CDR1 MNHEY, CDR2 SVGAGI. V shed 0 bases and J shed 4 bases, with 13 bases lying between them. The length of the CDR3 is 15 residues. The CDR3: CASSYSYRKGYEQYF. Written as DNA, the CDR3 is TGTGCCAGCAGTTACTCGTACAGAAAGGGGTACGAGCAGTACTTC.

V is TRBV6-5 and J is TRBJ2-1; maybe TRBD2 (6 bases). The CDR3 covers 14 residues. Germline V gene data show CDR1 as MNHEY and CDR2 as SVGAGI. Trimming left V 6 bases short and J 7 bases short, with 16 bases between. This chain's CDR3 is CASRPTGGGNEQFF. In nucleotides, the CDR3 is TGTGCCAGCAGACCGACCGGGGGTGGGAATGAGCAGTTCTTC.

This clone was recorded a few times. The CDR3 DNA follows: TGTGCCATCAGCGCTGGACAGGACGGCTCCTACGAGCAGTACTTC. As protein: CAISAGQDGSYEQYF. J is TRBJ2-7 and V is TRBV10-3, with TRBD1 matching over 7 bases. Germline V gene sequence: CDR1 ENHRY, CDR2 SYGVKD. The CDR3 extends over 15 amino acids. The V and J ends lost 6 bases and 0 bases, in that order; junction bases with no gene match: 8.

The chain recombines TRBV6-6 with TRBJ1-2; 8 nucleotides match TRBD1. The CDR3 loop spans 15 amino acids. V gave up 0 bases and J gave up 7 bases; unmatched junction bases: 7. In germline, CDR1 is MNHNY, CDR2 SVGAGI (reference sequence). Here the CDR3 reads CASSYSTGQGIGYTF. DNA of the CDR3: TGTGCCAGCAGTTACTCGACTGGACAGGGTATTGGCTACACCTTC.

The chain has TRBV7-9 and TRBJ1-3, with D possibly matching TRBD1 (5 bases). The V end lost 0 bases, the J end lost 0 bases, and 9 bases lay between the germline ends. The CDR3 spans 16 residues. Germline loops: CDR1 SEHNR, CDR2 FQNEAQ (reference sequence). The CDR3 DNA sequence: TGTGCCAGCAGCTTAGCAGGGGCCATCTCTGGAAACACCATATATTTT. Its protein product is CASSLAGAISGNTIYF.

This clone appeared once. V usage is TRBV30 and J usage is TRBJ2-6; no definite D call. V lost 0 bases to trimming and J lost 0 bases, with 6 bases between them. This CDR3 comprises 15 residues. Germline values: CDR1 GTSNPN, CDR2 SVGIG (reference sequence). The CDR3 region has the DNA TGTGCCTGGAGTGTAGCACCCTCTGGGGCCAACGTCCTGACTTTC. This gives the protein CAWSVAPSGANVLTF.

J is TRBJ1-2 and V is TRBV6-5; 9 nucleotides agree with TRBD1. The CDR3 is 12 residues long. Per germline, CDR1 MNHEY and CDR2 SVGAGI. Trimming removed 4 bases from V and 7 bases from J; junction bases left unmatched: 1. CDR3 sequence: CASSSDRGGYTF. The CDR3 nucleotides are TGTGCCAGCAGTTCGGACAGGGGTGGCTACACCTTC.

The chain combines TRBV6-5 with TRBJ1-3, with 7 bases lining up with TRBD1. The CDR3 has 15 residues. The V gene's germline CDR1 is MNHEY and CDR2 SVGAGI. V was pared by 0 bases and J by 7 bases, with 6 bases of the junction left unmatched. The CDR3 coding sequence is TGTGCCAGCAGTTACTCGACAGGGCCGCGGAACACCATATATTTT. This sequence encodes CASSYSTGPRNTIYF.

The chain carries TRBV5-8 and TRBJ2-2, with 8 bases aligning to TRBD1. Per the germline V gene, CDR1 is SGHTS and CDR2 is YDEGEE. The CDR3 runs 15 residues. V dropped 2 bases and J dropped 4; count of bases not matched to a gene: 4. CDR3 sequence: CASSFRTGFTGELFF. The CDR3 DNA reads TGTGCCAGCAGCTTTCGGACAGGGTTCACCGGGGAGCTGTTTTTT.

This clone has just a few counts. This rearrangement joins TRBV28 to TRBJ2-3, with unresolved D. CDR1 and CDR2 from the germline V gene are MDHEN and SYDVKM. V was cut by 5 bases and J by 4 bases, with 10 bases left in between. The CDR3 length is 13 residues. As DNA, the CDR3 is TGTGCCAGCAGTGCCCGTCTTGCAGATACGCAGTATTTT. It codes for CASSARLADTQYF.